These 9 T cell receptor beta chains were sequenced from one sample in a study of blood T cell repertoires in COVID-19. Method: immunoSEQ multiplex PCR; TCRdb's copy keeps in-frame clones and lacks some. The sample has around 140,000 clones; roughly three quarters are singletons. Sequenced: peripheral blood. Every receptor here comes from an older woman with acute or convalescent COVID-19.

The chain joins TRBV30 to TRBJ1-5; no reliable D call. Germline lookup yields CDR1 GTSNPN and CDR2 SVGIG (reference sequence). This CDR3 is 16 amino acids long. The V end was cut by 1 base, the J end by 2 bases, with 15 bases between. DNA of the CDR3: TGTGCCTGGAGTGGAAAAAGAGGGATTGGCAATCAGCCCCAGCATTTT. This sequence encodes CAWSGKRGIGNQPQHF.

J is TRBJ2-1 and V is TRBV28, with TRBD2 matching 14 bases. In germline, CDR1 is MDHEN, CDR2 SYDVKM. The CDR3 is 17 residues long. After removal of 5 bases from V and 8 bases from J, the junction contained 11 bases not matched to a gene. CDR3 sequence (DNA): TGTGCCAGCAGTCCATTCCCGGGACTAGCGGGAGTATATGAGCAGTTCTTC. Translation: CASSPFPGLAGVYEQFF.

The chain uses TRBV5-1 and TRBJ2-7; 7 bases align to TRBD2. This CDR3 is built from 14 residues. V gave up 4 bases and J gave up 2 bases; unmatched junction bases: 6. Germline values: CDR1 SGHRS, CDR2 YFSETQ. The CDR3 is CASSPGTIPYEQYF. The CDR3 DNA reads as TGCGCCAGCAGCCCAGGGACTATCCCCTACGAGCAGTACTTC.

The sample holds a few counts of this clone. The V call is TRBV9, the J call TRBJ1-2, with TRBD1 matching 7 bases. V shed 1 base and J 8 bases; nucleotides not matched to a gene: 5. CDR1 and CDR2 from the germline V gene are SGDLS and YYNGEE. The CDR3 is 13 residues long. CDR3 DNA sequence: TGTGCCAGCAGCGTATGGGACAGCGCCGGCTACACCTTC. This encodes CASSVWDSAGYTF.

The chain links TRBV11-1 to TRBJ2-7; 7 bases match TRBD2. V shed 6 bases, J shed 1 base, and the junction held 3 bases outside the gene matches. The germline CDR1 and CDR2 sequences are SGHAT and FQDESV (reference sequence). The CDR3 consists of 13 residues. CDR3 nucleotides: TGTGCCAGCAGACGGGACTATTCCTACGAGCAGTACTTC. It translates to CASRRDYSYEQYF. Full variable domain (missing parts from reference TRBV11-1 and TRBJ2-7): EAEVAQSPRYKITEKSQAVAFWCDPISGHATLYWYRQILGQGPELLVQFQDESVVDDSQLPKDRFSAERLKGVDSTLKIQPAELGDSAMYLCASRRDYSYEQYFGPGTRLTVT.

The CDR3 here is CASSTGTFNTGELFF. Here the CDR3 DNA reads TGTGCCAGCAGCACCGGGACATTCAACACCGGGGAGCTGTTTTTT. The rearrangement uses TRBV7-6 and TRBJ2-2; D perhaps matches TRBD1 (6 bases). The V and J ends lost 5 bases and 2 bases respectively, with 12 bases between them. Germline V gives CDR1 SGHVS, CDR2 FNYEAQ. The CDR3 length is 15 residues.

The gene calls are TRBV28 and TRBJ2-2; tentative D call: TRBD2 (6 bases). V shed 3 bases and J shed 10 bases, with 12 bases lying between them. Germline V gene sequence: CDR1 MDHEN, CDR2 SYDVKM. The CDR3 has 13 residues. DNA of the CDR3: TGTGCCAGCAGTTTTCCAACTAGCTCGGAGCTGTTTTTT. It codes for CASSFPTSSELFF.

The CDR3: CASGGDRADEQFF. CDR3 DNA sequence: TGTGCCAGCGGGGGGGACAGGGCTGATGAGCAGTTCTTC. The chain employs TRBV2 and TRBJ2-1; 9 nucleotides agree with TRBD1. The CDR3 is 13 amino acids. V trimming: 8 bases; J trimming: 8 bases; junction bases outside the gene matches: 7. Germline CDR1 SNHLY, CDR2 FYNNEI.

The chain recombines TRBV2 with TRBJ1-1, with a weak D call TRBD1 (5 bases). V was cut by 3 bases and J by 3 bases, with 11 bases left in between. In germline, CDR1 is SNHLY, CDR2 FYNNEI. The length of the CDR3 is 14 residues. The CDR3 DNA is TGTGCCAGCAGTGACCCAGGGTCGTACACTGAAGCTTTCTTT. Residues: CASSDPGSYTEAFF. Combining the CDR3 with reference TRBV2 and TRBJ1-1 gives the whole variable domain EPEVTQTPSHQVTQMGQEVILRCVPISNHLYFYWYRQILGQKVEFLVSFYNNEISEKSEIFDDQFSVERPDGSNFTLKIRSTKLEDSAMYFCASSDPGSYTEAFFGQGTRLTVV.